This entry features one TCR beta chain sequence. CDR1 is LNHDA and CDR2 is SQIVND in the germline V gene (reference sequence). The CDR3 contains 15 residues. Trimming took 6 bases from V and 4 from J, leaving 18 bases between them. The sample belongs to a study of blood T cell repertoires in COVID-19. Study at large: Samples of COVID-19 (acute and convalescent) were obtained from the United States, Italy and Spain. T cells, B-cell-depleted T cells, or PBMCs provided the cDNA or gDNA that served as material.

Measured with immunoSEQ multiplex PCR; TCRdb has only the in-frame clones, and not every one. The data contain about half a million clones, approximately 83% of them seen just once; the ten biggest clones take up 3% to 4%. The sequence derives from a human donor in a cohort sampled during active COVID-19. V gene TRBV19 combines with J gene TRBJ1-2, with a tentative D call TRBD1 (6 bases). The sequenced sample was peripheral blood. CDR3 amino acids: CASSPRPPGAYGYTF. CDR3 bases: TGTGCCAGTAGCCCTCGTCCCCCAGGGGCCTATGGCTACACCTTC. The full variable domain, in which reference TRBV19 and TRBJ1-2 provide the parts outside the CDR3, is DGGITQSPKYLFRKEGQNVTLSCEQNLNHDAMYWYRQDPGQGLRLIYYSQIVNDFQKGDIAEGYSVSREKKESFPLTVTSAQKNPTAFYLCASSPRPPGAYGYTFGSGTRLTVV.